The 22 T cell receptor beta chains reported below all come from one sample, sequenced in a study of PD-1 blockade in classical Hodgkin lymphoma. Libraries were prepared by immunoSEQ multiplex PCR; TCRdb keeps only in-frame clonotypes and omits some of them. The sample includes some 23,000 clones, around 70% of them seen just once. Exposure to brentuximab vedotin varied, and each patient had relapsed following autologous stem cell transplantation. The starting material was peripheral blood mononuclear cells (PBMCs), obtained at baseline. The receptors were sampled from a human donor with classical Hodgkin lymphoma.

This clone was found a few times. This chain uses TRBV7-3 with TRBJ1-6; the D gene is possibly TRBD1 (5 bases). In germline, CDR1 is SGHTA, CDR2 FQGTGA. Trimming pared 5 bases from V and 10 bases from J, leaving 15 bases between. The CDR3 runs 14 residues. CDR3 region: CASSPDPGGSPLHF. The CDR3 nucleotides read TGTGCCAGCAGCCCGGATCCGGGGGGATCACCCCTCCACTTT.

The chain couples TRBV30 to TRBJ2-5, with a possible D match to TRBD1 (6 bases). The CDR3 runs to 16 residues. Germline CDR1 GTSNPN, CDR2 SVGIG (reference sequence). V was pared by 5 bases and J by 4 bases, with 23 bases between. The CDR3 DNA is TGTGCCTGGGGTCATCCCACCTCAGGGGCCCGAGAGACCCAGTACTTC. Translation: CAWGHPTSGARETQYF.

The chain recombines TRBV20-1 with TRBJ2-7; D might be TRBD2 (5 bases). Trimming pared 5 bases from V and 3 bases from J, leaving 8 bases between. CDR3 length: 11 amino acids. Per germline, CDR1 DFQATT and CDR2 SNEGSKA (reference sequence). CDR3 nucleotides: TGCAGTGCTGCCGGGGACTACGAGCAGTACTTC. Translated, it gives CSAAGDYEQYF.

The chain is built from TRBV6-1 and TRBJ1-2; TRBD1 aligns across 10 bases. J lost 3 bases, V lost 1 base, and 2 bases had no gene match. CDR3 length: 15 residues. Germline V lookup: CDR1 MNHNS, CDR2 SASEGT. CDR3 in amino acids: CASSEVGTGDYGYTF. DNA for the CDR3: TGTGCCAGCAGTGAAGTTGGGACAGGGGACTATGGCTACACCTTC.

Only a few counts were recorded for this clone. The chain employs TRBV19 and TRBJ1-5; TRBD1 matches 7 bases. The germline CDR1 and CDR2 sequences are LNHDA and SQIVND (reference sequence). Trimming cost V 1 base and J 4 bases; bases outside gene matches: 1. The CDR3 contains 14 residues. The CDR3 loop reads CASSIGTGNQPQHF. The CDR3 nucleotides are TGTGCCAGTAGTATAGGGACAGGAAATCAGCCCCAGCATTTT.

This CDR3 reads CASSWGTGSQNEQYF. CDR3 bases: TGTGCCAGCAGCTGGGGAACAGGTTCTCAGAACGAGCAGTACTTC. This chain connects TRBV27 to TRBJ2-7, with a possible D match to TRBD1 (5 bases). This CDR3 contains 15 residues. Germline V gene sequence: CDR1 MNHEY, CDR2 SMNVEV (reference sequence). With 6 bases removed from V and 5 bases from J, the gap between germline ends came to 20 bases.

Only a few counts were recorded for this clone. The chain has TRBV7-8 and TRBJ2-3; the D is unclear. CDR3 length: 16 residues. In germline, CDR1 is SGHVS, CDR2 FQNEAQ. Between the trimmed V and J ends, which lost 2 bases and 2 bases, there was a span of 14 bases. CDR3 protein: CASSLPVGYLTDTQYF. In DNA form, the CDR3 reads TGTGCCAGCAGCTTACCTGTGGGCTACCTCACAGATACGCAGTATTTT.

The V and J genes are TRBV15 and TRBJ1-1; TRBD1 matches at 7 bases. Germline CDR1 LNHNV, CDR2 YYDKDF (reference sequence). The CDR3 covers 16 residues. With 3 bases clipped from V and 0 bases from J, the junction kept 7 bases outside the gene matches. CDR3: CATSRDPGQMNTEAFF. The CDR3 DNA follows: TGTGCCACCAGCAGGGACCCGGGACAGATGAACACTGAAGCTTTCTTT.

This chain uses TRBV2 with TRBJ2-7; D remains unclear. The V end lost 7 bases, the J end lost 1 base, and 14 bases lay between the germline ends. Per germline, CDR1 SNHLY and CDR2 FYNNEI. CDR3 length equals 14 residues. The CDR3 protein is CASIDQNGSYEQYF. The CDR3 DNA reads TGTGCCAGCATAGATCAGAATGGTTCCTACGAGCAGTACTTC. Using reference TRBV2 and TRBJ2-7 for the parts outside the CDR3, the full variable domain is EPEVTQTPSHQVTQMGQEVILRCVPISNHLYFYWYRQILGQKVEFLVSFYNNEISEKSEIFDDQFSVERPDGSNFTLKIRSTKLEDSAMYFCASIDQNGSYEQYFGPGTRLTVT.

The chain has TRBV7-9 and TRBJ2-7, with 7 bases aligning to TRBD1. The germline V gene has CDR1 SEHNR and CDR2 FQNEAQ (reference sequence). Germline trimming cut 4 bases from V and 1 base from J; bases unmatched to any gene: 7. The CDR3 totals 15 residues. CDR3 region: CASSSEQGQSYEQYF. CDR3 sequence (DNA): TGTGCCAGCAGCTCCGAACAGGGGCAATCCTACGAGCAGTACTTC.

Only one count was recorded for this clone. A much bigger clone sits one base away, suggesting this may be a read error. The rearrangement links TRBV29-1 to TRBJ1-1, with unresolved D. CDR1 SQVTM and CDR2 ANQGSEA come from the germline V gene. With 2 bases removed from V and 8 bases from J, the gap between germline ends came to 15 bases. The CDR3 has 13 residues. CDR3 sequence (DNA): TGCAGCGTTGAAATGTCGGCCAGACTGGAAGCTTTCTTT. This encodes CSVEMSARLEAFF.

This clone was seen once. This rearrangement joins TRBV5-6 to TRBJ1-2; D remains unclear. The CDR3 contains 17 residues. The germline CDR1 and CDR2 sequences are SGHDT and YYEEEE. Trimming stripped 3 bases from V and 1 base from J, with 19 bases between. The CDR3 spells CASSSSPPGPDNYGYTF. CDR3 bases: TGTGCCAGCAGCTCCTCCCCCCCCGGCCCGGATAACTATGGCTACACCTTC.

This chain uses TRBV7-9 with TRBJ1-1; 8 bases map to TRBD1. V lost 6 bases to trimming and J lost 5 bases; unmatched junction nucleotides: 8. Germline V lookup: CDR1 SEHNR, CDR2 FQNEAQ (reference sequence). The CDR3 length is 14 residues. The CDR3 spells CASSPTGVGTEAFF. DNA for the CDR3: TGTGCCAGCAGTCCGACAGGGGTGGGGACTGAAGCTTTCTTT.

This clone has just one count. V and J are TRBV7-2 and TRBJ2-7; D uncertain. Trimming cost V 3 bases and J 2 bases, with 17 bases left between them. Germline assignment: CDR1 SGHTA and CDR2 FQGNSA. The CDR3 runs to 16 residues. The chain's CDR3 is CASSFNVGDPTYEQYF. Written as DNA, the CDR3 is TGTGCCAGCAGCTTCAACGTCGGCGACCCGACCTACGAGCAGTACTTC. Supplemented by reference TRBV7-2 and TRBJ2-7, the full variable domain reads GAGVSQSPSNKVTEKGKDVELRCDPISGHTALYWYRQSLGQGLEFLIYFQGNSAPDKSGLPSDRFSAERTGGSVSTLTIQRTQQEDSAVYLCASSFNVGDPTYEQYFGPGTRLTVT.

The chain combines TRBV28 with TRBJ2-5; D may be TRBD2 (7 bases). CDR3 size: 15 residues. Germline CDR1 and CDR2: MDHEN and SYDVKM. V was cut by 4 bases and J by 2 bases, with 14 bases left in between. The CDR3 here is CASSSRGQGQETQYF. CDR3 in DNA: TGTGCCAGCAGTTCGCGGGGGCAGGGGCAAGAGACCCAGTACTTC. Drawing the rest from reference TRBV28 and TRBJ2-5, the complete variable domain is DVKVTQSSRYLVKRTGEKVFLECVQDMDHENMFWYRQDPGLGLRLIYFSYDVKMKEKGDIPEGYSVSREKKERFSLILESASTNQTSMYLCASSSRGQGQETQYFGPGTRLLVL.

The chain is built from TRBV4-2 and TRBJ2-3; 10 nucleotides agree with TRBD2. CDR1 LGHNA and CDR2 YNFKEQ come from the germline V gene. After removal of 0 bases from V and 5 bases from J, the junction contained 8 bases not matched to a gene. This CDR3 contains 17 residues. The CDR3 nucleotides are TGTGCCAGCAGCCAAGATACCAGCGGGGGGGCGGGAGATACGCAGTATTTT. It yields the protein CASSQDTSGGAGDTQYF.

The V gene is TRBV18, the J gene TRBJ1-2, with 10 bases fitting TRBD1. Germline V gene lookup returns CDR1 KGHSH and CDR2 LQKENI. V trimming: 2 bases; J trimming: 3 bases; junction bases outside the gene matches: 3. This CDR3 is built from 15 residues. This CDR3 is CASSPWTGGHYGYTF. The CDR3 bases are TGTGCCAGCTCACCATGGACAGGGGGACACTATGGCTACACCTTC. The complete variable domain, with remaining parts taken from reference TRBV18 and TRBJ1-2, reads NAGVMQNPRHLVRRRGQEARLRCSPMKGHSHVYWYRQLPEEGLKFMVYLQKENIIDESGMPKERFSAEFPKEGPSILRIQQVVRGDSAAYFCASSPWTGGHYGYTFGSGTRLTVV.

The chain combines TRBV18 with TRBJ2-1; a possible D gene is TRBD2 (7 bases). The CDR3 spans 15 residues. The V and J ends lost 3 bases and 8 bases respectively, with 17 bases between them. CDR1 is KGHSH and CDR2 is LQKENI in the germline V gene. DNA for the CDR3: TGTGCCAGCTCACCCAAAGGGGGGGGGCAGGATGAGCAGTTCTTC. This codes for CASSPKGGGQDEQFF.

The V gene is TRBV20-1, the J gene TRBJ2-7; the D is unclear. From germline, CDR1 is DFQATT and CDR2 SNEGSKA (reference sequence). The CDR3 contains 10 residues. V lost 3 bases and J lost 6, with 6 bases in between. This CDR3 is CSASASEQYF. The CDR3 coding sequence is TGCAGTGCTAGCGCTTCCGAGCAGTACTTC.

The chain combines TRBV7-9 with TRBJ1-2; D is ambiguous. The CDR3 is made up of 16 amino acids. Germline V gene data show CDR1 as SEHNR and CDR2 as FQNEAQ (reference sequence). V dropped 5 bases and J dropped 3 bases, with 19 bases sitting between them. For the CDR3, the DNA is TGTGCCAGCAGCCCTTTACCTGGGGATGAGGACTATGGCTACACCTTC. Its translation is CASSPLPGDEDYGYTF.

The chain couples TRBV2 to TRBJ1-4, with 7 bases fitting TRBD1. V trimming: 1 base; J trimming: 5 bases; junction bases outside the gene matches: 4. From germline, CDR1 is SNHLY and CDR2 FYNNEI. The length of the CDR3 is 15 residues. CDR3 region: CASSEDDRVNEKLFF. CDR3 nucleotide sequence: TGTGCCAGCAGTGAAGACGACAGGGTGAATGAAAAACTGTTTTTT. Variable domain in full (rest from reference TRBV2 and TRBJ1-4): EPEVTQTPSHQVTQMGQEVILRCVPISNHLYFYWYRQILGQKVEFLVSFYNNEISEKSEIFDDQFSVERPDGSNFTLKIRSTKLEDSAMYFCASSEDDRVNEKLFFGSGTQLSVL.

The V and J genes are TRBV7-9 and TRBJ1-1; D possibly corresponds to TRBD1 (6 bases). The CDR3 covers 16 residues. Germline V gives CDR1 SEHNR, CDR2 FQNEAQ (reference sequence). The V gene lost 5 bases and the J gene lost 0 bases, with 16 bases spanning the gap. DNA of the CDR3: TGTGCCAGCAGCCGACCCGGGGGGGGCCTGAACACTGAAGCTTTCTTT. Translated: CASSRPGGGLNTEAFF.